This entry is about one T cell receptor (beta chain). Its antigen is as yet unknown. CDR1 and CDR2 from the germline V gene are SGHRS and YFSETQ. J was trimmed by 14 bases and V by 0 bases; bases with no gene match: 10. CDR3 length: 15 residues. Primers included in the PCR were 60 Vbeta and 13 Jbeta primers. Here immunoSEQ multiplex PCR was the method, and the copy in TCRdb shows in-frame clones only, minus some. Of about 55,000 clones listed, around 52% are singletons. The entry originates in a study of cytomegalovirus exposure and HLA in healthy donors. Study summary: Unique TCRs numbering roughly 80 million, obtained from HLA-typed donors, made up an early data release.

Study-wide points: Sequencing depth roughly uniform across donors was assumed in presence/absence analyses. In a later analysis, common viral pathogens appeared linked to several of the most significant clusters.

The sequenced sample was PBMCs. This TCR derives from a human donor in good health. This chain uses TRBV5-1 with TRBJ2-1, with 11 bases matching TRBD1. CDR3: CASSLEGQGVSKKFF. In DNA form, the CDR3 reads TGCGCCAGCAGCTTGGAGGGACAGGGGGTGAGTAAGAAGTTCTTC.